This T cell receptor (beta chain) was profiled in a study of molecular identifiers for immune sequencing clone quantification. This clonotype was observed at least ten times. Naive CD8 sequencing libraries were generated from approximately 20,000 to 1,000,000 sorted cells, with 10%, 30% or 50% RNA as input. Sorting isolated naive CD8 T cells as CD8+CD4-CCR7+CD45RA+ events. Preparation of the bulk TCR libraries relied on previously described methods and listed TCR primers. TCRdb redid the calling of the PCR reads with MiXCR, one entry per CDR3 protein. The sample includes around 460,000 distinct CDR3 sequences, around a fifth of them seen just once. CDR3 length: 13 residues. The germline CDR1 and CDR2 sequences are SGHDT and YYEEEE. V gave up 2 bases and J gave up 1 base, with 6 bases separating them.

The genes are TRBV5-6 and TRBJ1-1; no definite D call. This clonotype was sampled from a human donor in good health. Some libraries in this study had Jurkat cell RNA spiked in. The sample was naive CD8+ T cells from blood, with Jurkat cell RNA spiked in. Subset described: FACS-sorted CD8+CD4-CCR7+CD45RA+ naive T cells. CDR3 DNA: TGTGCCAGCAGCTTCCAACGGAACACTGAAGCTTTCTTT. It codes for CASSFQRNTEAFF.